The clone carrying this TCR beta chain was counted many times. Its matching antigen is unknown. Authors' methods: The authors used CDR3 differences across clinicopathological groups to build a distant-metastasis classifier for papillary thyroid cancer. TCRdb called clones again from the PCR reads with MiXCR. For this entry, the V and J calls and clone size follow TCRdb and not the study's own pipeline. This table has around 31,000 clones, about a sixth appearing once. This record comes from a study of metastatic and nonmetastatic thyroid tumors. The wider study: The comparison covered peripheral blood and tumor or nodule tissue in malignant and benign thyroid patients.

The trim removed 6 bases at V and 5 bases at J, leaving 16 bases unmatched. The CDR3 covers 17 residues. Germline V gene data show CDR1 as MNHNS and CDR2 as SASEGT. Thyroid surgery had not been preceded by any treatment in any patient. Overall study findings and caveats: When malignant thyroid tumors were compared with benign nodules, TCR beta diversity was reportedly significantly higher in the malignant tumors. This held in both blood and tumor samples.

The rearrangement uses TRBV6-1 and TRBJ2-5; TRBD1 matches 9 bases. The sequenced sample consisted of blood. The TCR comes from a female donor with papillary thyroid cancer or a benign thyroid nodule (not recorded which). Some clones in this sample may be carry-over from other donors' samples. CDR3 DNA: TGTGCCAGCAGCTCAACAGGGGGCGACCTATATGTGGAGACCCAGTACTTC. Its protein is CASSSTGGDLYVETQYF.